These 3 T cell receptor beta chains share one sample of origin, sequenced in a study of post-analysis software for immune sequencing data. Findings and caveats of the study: Five or six TRBV segments were more frequent in patients than controls; TRBV5-6, TRBV5-1 and TRBV20-1 belonged to this group.

The antigens for these receptors are not known. Unique molecular identifiers tagged the TCR beta cDNA libraries. TCRdb called the PCR reads again in MiXCR, with one record for every CDR3 protein. This sample carries almost 700,000 distinct CDR3 sequences, over 45% of them seen once, and the ten largest clones take 11%. The sample was blood. The receptors originated from a girl between 2 and 10 years old with multiple sclerosis.

The chain carries TRBV5-1 and TRBJ2-1; 7 bases align to TRBD1. After removal of 4 bases from V and 6 bases from J, the junction contained 7 bases not matched to a gene. The length of the CDR3 is 14 residues. Germline V lookup: CDR1 SGHRS, CDR2 YFSETQ. CDR3: CASSRQGPPNEQFF. For the CDR3, the DNA is TGCGCCAGCAGCCGACAGGGCCCCCCCAATGAGCAGTTCTTC. Supplemented by reference TRBV5-1 and TRBJ2-1, the full variable domain reads KAGVTQTPRYLIKTRGQQVTLSCSPISGHRSVSWYQQTPGQGLQFLFEYFSETQRNKGNFPGRFSGRQFSNSRSEMNVSTLELGDSALYLCASSRQGPPNEQFFGPGTRLTVL.

This chain joins TRBV20-1 and TRBJ1-5; tentatively, D is TRBD1 (6 bases). The CDR3 contains 14 residues. CDR1 is DFQATT and CDR2 is SNEGSKA in the germline V gene (reference sequence). V lost 4 bases, J lost 5 bases, and 15 bases lay in between. The chain's CDR3 is CSAIMGAGDQPQHF. The CDR3 bases are TGCAGTGCTATCATGGGGGCAGGGGATCAGCCCCAGCATTTT.

The genes are TRBV2 and TRBJ2-3; D gene unclear. Per germline, CDR1 SNHLY and CDR2 FYNNEI. V lost 9 bases, J lost 2 bases, and 15 bases lay in between. The CDR3 totals 14 residues. The CDR3 sequence is CARVDPRYTDTQYF. The CDR3 DNA is TGTGCCAGAGTAGACCCGAGGTACACAGATACGCAGTATTTT. Using reference TRBV2 and TRBJ2-3 for the parts outside the CDR3, the full variable domain is EPEVTQTPSHQVTQMGQEVILRCVPISNHLYFYWYRQILGQKVEFLVSFYNNEISEKSEIFDDQFSVERPDGSNFTLKIRSTKLEDSAMYFCARVDPRYTDTQYFGPGTRLTVL.